What follows are 11 T cell receptor beta chains derived from one specimen sequenced in a study of cytomegalovirus exposure and HLA in healthy donors. Use of 60 Vbeta and 13 Jbeta primers characterized the PCR. TCRdb's copy holds only in-frame clones and misses some; the assay was immunoSEQ multiplex PCR. The table has fewer than 150,000 clones, approximately 89% seen once. Sequenced input: PBMCs. These receptors originate from a woman aged 25 to 39 in good health and CMV-seropositive.

J is TRBJ2-3 and V is TRBV15, with 8 bases aligning to TRBD2. V shed 1 base, J shed 6 bases, and the junction held 9 bases outside the gene matches. The germline gives CDR1 LNHNV, CDR2 YYDKDF (reference sequence). The CDR3 runs to 16 residues. This chain's CDR3 is CATSRGRGAGMDTQYF. The CDR3 DNA reads TGTGCCACCAGCAGAGGGCGGGGGGCCGGAATGGATACGCAGTATTTT.

The chain has TRBV6-1 and TRBJ1-6; a weak D match, TRBD1 (5 bases). The CDR3 runs 15 residues. The V end was cut by 4 bases, the J end by 7 bases, with 14 bases between. Germline values: CDR1 MNHNS, CDR2 SASEGT. This chain's CDR3 is CASSVKGAHNSPLHF. In nucleotides, the CDR3 is TGTGCCAGCAGTGTTAAAGGGGCGCACAATTCACCCCTCCACTTT.

This clone was recorded only once. The rearrangement uses TRBV5-1 and TRBJ1-1; no clear D gene. Germline values: CDR1 SGHRS, CDR2 YFSETQ. The ends were cut back, 7 bases at V and 4 bases at J, with 17 bases in the middle. This CDR3 comprises 14 residues. The DNA for the CDR3 is TGCGCCAGCGCCCTGGCGGAGGGTGGCACTGAAGCTTTCTTT. Translation: CASALAEGGTEAFF.

The J gene is TRBJ1-2, the V gene TRBV9; maybe TRBD1 (6 bases). V was trimmed by 0 bases and J by 3 bases, leaving 6 bases between them. This CDR3 is built from 13 residues. Germline V gives CDR1 SGDLS, CDR2 YYNGEE. The CDR3 region has the DNA TGTGCCAGCAGCGTAGAGGGGGACTATGGCTACACCTTC. This translates into CASSVEGDYGYTF.

This clone was recorded a few times. The chain links TRBV28 to TRBJ1-2; TRBD1 aligns across 7 bases. With 3 bases clipped from V and 8 bases from J, the junction kept 6 bases outside the gene matches. CDR3 length equals 13 residues. CDR1 is MDHEN and CDR2 is SYDVKM in the germline V gene. The CDR3: CASSFNRGHGYTF. CDR3 nucleotides: TGTGCCAGCAGTTTTAACAGGGGACACGGCTACACCTTC.

This clone was seen a handful of times. At one of its ends the junction is not consistent with the germline gene, which may arise from a read error. The chain joins TRBV7-9 to TRBJ2-7; D perhaps matches TRBD1 (5 bases). Germline-derived CDR1 and CDR2 are SEHNR and FQNEAQ (reference sequence). The CDR3 has 11 residues. CDR3 in amino acids: CSSSWTYEQYF. CDR3 coding DNA: TGTTCCAGCAGCTGGACATACGAGCAGTACTTC.

This chain connects TRBV28 to TRBJ2-3, with TRBD2 matching 7 bases. CDR1 and CDR2 from the germline V gene are MDHEN and SYDVKM. This CDR3 is 14 amino acids long. J gave up 3 bases and V 6 bases, and 6 bases lay outside the gene matches. The CDR3 sequence is CASSPPRGTDTQYF. CDR3 nucleotides: TGTGCCAGCAGCCCCCCGCGGGGGACAGATACGCAGTATTTT.

The chain combines TRBV10-1 with TRBJ1-5; 9 bases align to TRBD1. Germline lookup yields CDR1 WNHNN and CDR2 SYGVQD (reference sequence). Germline trimming cut 6 bases from V and 5 bases from J; bases unmatched to any gene: 2. This CDR3 region has 13 residues. CDR3 in amino acids: CASSHRGHQPQHF. For the CDR3, the DNA is TGCGCCAGCAGCCACAGGGGGCATCAGCCCCAGCATTTT.

The rearrangement joins TRBV6-5 to TRBJ1-4; TRBD1 is a possible D gene (6 bases). V was cut by 0 bases and J by 8 bases, with 13 bases left in between. Germline V gene data show CDR1 as MNHEY and CDR2 as SVGAGI. The CDR3 totals 15 residues. DNA for the CDR3: TGTGCCAGCAGTTACTCGGAACAGGGTCACGAAAAACTGTTTTTT. Translated: CASSYSEQGHEKLFF.

The genes are TRBV5-4 and TRBJ2-2, with D hard to call. With 4 bases removed from V and 2 bases from J, the gap between germline ends came to 6 bases. Germline assignment: CDR1 SGHNT and CDR2 YYREEE (reference sequence). This CDR3 is 13 amino acids long. CDR3 DNA sequence: TGTGCCAGCAGCGCGACAAACACCGGGGAGCTGTTTTTT. Translation gives CASSATNTGELFF.

This chain connects TRBV5-1 to TRBJ2-3; D is possibly TRBD1 (6 bases). The CDR3 consists of 15 residues. Germline assignment: CDR1 SGHRS and CDR2 YFSETQ. V lost 4 bases and J 2 bases, leaving 14 bases between the germline ends. In DNA, the CDR3 is TGCGCCAGCAGCCCAGGGGCCCTGTACACAGATACGCAGTATTTT. The encoded protein is CASSPGALYTDTQYF. Combining the CDR3 with reference TRBV5-1 and TRBJ2-3 gives the whole variable domain KAGVTQTPRYLIKTRGQQVTLSCSPISGHRSVSWYQQTPGQGLQFLFEYFSETQRNKGNFPGRFSGRQFSNSRSEMNVSTLELGDSALYLCASSPGALYTDTQYFGPGTRLTVL.